The 9 T cell receptor beta chains given below trace back to one sample, sequenced in a study. The bulk TCR libraries came from a modified SMART protocol. TCRdb processed the 5' RACE reads anew with MiXCR; each CDR3 protein has one entry. This table holds roughly 260 distinct CDR3 sequences, 11% to 15% found once. Specimen: gluten tetramer+ CD4+ T cells from blood, collected while untreated, on a gluten-free diet, or during gluten challenge (not recorded which). The receptor source for this set is a female donor with celiac disease.

By sample fraction, this clonotype is large. The chain couples TRBV7-3 to TRBJ2-3; D might be TRBD2 (6 bases). The germline V and J ends were trimmed by 2 bases and 10 bases, with 19 bases remaining between them. Germline values: CDR1 SGHTA, CDR2 FQGTGA. The CDR3 runs 15 residues. Here the CDR3 reads CASSLSSQAGFAQYF. The CDR3 nucleotides are TGTGCCAGCAGCTTATCGAGTCAGGCGGGGTTCGCGCAGTATTTT.

In its sample, this clonotype is large (0.1 to 1%). The chain carries TRBV14 and TRBJ1-4; D perhaps matches TRBD1 (6 bases). The germline CDR1 and CDR2 sequences are SGHDN and FVKESK. The CDR3 runs to 16 residues. V shed 3 bases and J shed 8 bases, with 19 bases lying between them. The CDR3 DNA reads TGTGCCAGCAGCCATATCACAGGGTTTGGAGGCGAAAAACTGTTTTTT. Translating it yields CASSHITGFGGEKLFF. The full variable domain, completed using reference TRBV14 and TRBJ1-4, is EAGVTQFPSHSVIEKGQTVTLRCDPISGHDNLYWYRRVMGKEIKFLLHFVKESKQDESGMPNNRFLAERTGGTYSTLKVQPAELEDSGVYFCASSHITGFGGEKLFFGSGTQLSVL.

In this sample, this clonotype turned up many times. The chain recombines TRBV20-1 with TRBJ1-1; unclear D gene. Germline V gene sequence: CDR1 DFQATT, CDR2 SNEGSKA (reference sequence). V lost 6 bases and J lost 0, with 11 bases in between. CDR3 length equals 13 residues. CDR3 residues: CSAVKQLNTEAFF. Written as DNA, the CDR3 is TGCAGTGCCGTAAAACAGTTGAACACTGAAGCTTTCTTT.

By share, this clonotype ranks as large. The genes are TRBV7-8 and TRBJ1-1; a possible D gene is TRBD1 (5 bases). The V gene's germline CDR1 is SGHVS and CDR2 FQNEAQ. With 1 base removed from V and 3 bases from J, the gap between germline ends came to 9 bases. The CDR3 length is 14 residues. For the CDR3, the DNA is TGTGCCAGCAGCTTAGTCTCGGGGGACACTGAAGCTTTCTTT. Translated: CASSLVSGDTEAFF.

CDR3 nucleotides: TGTGCCAGCAGCTTGCGACAGGAATACTCTGGAAACACCATATATTTT. Encoded protein: CASSLRQEYSGNTIYF. The rearrangement uses TRBV5-6 and TRBJ1-3; D might be TRBD1 (6 bases). The CDR3 runs to 16 residues. CDR1 and CDR2 from the germline V gene are SGHDT and YYEEEE. Between the trimmed V and J ends, which lost 1 base and 0 bases, there was a span of 11 bases. The entire variable domain, with the rest obtained from reference TRBV5-6 and TRBJ1-3, is as follows: DAGVTQSPTHLIKTRGQQVTLRCSPKSGHDTVSWYQQALGQGPQFIFQYYEEEERQRGNFPDRFSGHQFPNYSSELNVNALLLGDSALYLCASSLRQEYSGNTIYFGEGSWLTVV.

About this clonotype: At one of its ends the junction is not consistent with the germline gene, which may arise from a read error. This chain joins TRBV5-6 and TRBJ2-1; D remains unclear. Germline V gives CDR1 SGHDT, CDR2 YYEEEE. This CDR3 spans 16 amino acids. Here the CDR3 DNA reads TGTGCCGGCAGCTTGGTCCCCCTGCTAGATGGCAATAAGCAGTTCTTC. It specifies CAGSLVPLLDGNKQFF.

The sample holds one count of this clonotype. V gene TRBV15 combines with J gene TRBJ2-3; TRBD2 matches 11 bases. The CDR3 sequence is 18 residues long. V trimming: 0 bases; J trimming: 5 bases; junction bases outside the gene matches: 10. Germline CDR1 and CDR2: LNHNV and YYDKDF (reference sequence). CDR3 in DNA: TGTGCCACCAGCAGAGATCCGAATCCCGGGACTAGCGGAGATACGCAGTATTTT. Translation: CATSRDPNPGTSGDTQYF.

This clonotype is termed medium-sized. The genes are TRBV7-2 and TRBJ1-5; 9 bases match TRBD1. V dropped 4 bases and J dropped 7; count of bases not matched to a gene: 8. The CDR3 is made up of 15 amino acids. Germline values: CDR1 SGHTA, CDR2 FQGNSA. The CDR3 protein is CASSSMGQGEQPQHF. DNA of the CDR3: TGTGCCAGCAGCTCCATGGGACAGGGAGAACAGCCCCAGCATTTT.

This clonotype is large (0.1 to 1%). The chain carries TRBV20-1 and TRBJ2-1, with TRBD2 matching over 8 bases. V shed 5 bases and J 2 bases; nucleotides not matched to a gene: 8. This CDR3 comprises 15 residues. The germline V gene has CDR1 DFQATT and CDR2 SNEGSKA (reference sequence). The CDR3 region is CSAPKAGDPYNEQFF. In DNA form, the CDR3 reads TGCAGTGCTCCCAAAGCGGGAGACCCCTACAATGAGCAGTTCTTC.